The 8 T cell receptor beta chains given below trace back to one sample, sequenced in a study of high-grade serous ovarian cancer treatment subgroups. Data came from immunoSEQ multiplex PCR; TCRdb stores just in-frame clones and leaves some out. Here the sample spans under 10,000 clones, about 75% being singletons. The tumor samples were collected prior to definitive surgery or chemotherapy. Source material: tumor tissue. These receptors all stem from a human donor with high-grade serous ovarian cancer.

This clone was picked up one time. The V call is TRBV5-1, the J call TRBJ2-5; no reliable D call. CDR3 size: 14 residues. Per germline, CDR1 SGHRS and CDR2 YFSETQ. The V end was cut by 7 bases, the J end by 1 base, with 14 bases between. CDR3 in DNA: TGCGCCAGCGGCCCGGACCGGCTCCAAGAGACCCAGTACTTC. Its translation: CASGPDRLQETQYF. Full variable domain (remainder filled in from reference TRBV5-1 and TRBJ2-5): KAGVTQTPRYLIKTRGQQVTLSCSPISGHRSVSWYQQTPGQGLQFLFEYFSETQRNKGNFPGRFSGRQFSNSRSEMNVSTLELGDSALYLCASGPDRLQETQYFGPGTRLLVL.

The CDR3 loop reads CASSLGRGYREKLFF. DNA for the CDR3: TGTGCCAGCAGCTTAGGCAGGGGGTATCGGGAAAAACTGTTTTTT. The J gene is TRBJ1-4, the V gene TRBV11-2; the match to TRBD1 covers 7 bases. This CDR3 has 15 amino acids. Germline trimming cut 1 base from V and 8 bases from J; bases unmatched to any gene: 7. CDR1 is SGHAT and CDR2 is FQNNGV in the germline V gene.

This sequence joins TRBV6-6 and TRBJ1-1, with a tentative D call TRBD1 (5 bases). The germline V and J ends were trimmed by 0 bases and 6 bases, with 8 bases remaining between them. This CDR3 comprises 13 residues. The germline gives CDR1 MNHNY, CDR2 SVGAGI (reference sequence). Written as DNA, the CDR3 is TGTGCCAGCAGTTACTCGGGGCTGTCTGAAGCTTTCTTT. Amino acid sequence: CASSYSGLSEAFF.

The V gene is TRBV6-5, the J gene TRBJ2-2, with D possibly matching TRBD2 (6 bases). CDR1 and CDR2 (germline): MNHEY, SVGAGI. This CDR3 contains 16 residues. V was shortened by 4 bases and J by 2 bases, with 14 bases between the two germline ends. CDR3 residues: CASSSSMGGNTGELFF. CDR3 nucleotides: TGTGCCAGCAGTTCATCAATGGGGGGAAACACCGGGGAGCTGTTTTTT.

J is TRBJ1-2 and V is TRBV12-5; 10 bases align to TRBD1. The CDR3 has 16 residues. Losses at the gene ends were 2 bases for V and 4 bases for J; bases not matched to a gene: 7. Germline CDR1 LGHNT, CDR2 FRNRAP. The DNA of the CDR3 is TGTGCTAGTGGTTTGCACCGGGACAGGGGATTCTATGGCTACACCTTC. Protein product: CASGLHRDRGFYGYTF.

The CDR3 spells CASSWSGWTGGAQYF. The CDR3 DNA reads TGTGCCAGCAGTTGGTCGGGATGGACAGGGGGGGCCCAGTACTTC. The rearrangement uses TRBV6-5 and TRBJ2-5, with 10 bases matching TRBD1. The CDR3 has 15 amino acids. Germline lookup yields CDR1 MNHEY and CDR2 SVGAGI. The V segment lost 4 bases and the J segment 9 bases; nucleotides outside the gene matches: 11.

The CDR3 DNA is TGCGCCAGCAGCCCAAGCGCGTCCAGGCCCCGGGCATCCCTCCACTTT. It translates to CASSPSASRPRASLHF. The chain is built from TRBV5-1 and TRBJ1-6; D gene ambiguous. There are 16 residues in the CDR3. Deletions cut 4 bases from V and 14 bases from J, with 25 bases between. Germline CDR1 is SGHRS and CDR2 is YFSETQ.

This clone was detected only once. CDR3 residues: CAIGRGGTYNEQFF. The CDR3 DNA follows: TGTGCCATCGGGCGGGGGGGGACGTACAATGAGCAGTTCTTC. J is TRBJ2-1 and V is TRBV10-3, with TRBD2 matching over 9 bases. The CDR3 is made up of 14 amino acids. J lost 4 bases, V lost 8 bases, and 6 bases had no gene match. In germline, CDR1 is ENHRY, CDR2 SYGVKD.